This T cell receptor beta chain appears in the sequencing data of a study of CD8+CD57+ T cells in acquired aplastic anemia. Study background: Sorted cells (CD4+ and CD8+) yielded DNA amounts that averaged about 3.1 ug. Researchers reported that healthy donors averaged about 10 million reads for CD4+ cells.

The germline CDR1 and CDR2 sequences are LNHDA and SQIVND (reference sequence). V was shortened by 1 base and J by 6 bases, with 13 bases between the two germline ends. The CDR3 is 14 residues long. The study, taken as a whole, reports: Both patients and controls carried the same twenty-nine CD8+ CDR3 sequences. The study found no significant CD8+ Simpson's diversity difference between patients and controls.

As regards this clonotype: The antigen is undetermined.

The use of genomic DNA as template underpinned the TCR beta VDJ and CDR3 profiling. TCRdb re-called the reads with MiXCR, one entry per CDR3 protein. The sample has some 200,000 distinct CDR3 sequences, about 37% seen once. V and J are TRBV19 and TRBJ2-7; weak D call: TRBD2 (6 bases). The sample taken for sequencing was sorted CD4+, CD8+, or CD8+CD57+ T cells (not recorded which) from PBMCs. The TCR was taken from a human donor in good health, serving as a control. The CDR3 sequence: CASSIVGGTAEQYF. DNA of the CDR3: TGTGCCAGTAGTATAGTAGGCGGGACGGCCGAGCAGTACTTC.